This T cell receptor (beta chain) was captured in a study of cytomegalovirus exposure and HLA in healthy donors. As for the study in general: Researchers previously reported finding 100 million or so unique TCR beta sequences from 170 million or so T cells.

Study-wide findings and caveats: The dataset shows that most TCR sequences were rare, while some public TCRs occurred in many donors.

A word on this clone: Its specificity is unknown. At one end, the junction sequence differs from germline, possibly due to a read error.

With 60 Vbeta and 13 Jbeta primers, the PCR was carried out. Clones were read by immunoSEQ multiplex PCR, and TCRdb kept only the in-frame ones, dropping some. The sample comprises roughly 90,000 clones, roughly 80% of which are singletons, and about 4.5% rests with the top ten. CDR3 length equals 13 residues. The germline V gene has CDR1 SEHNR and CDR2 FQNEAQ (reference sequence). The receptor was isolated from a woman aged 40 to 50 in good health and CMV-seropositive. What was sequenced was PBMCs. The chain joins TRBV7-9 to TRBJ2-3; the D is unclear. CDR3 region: CSSSFRETDTQYF. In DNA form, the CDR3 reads TGTTCCAGCAGCTTCCGAGAGACAGATACGCAGTATTTT. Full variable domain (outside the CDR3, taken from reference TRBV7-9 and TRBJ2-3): DTGVSQNPRHKITKRGQNVTFRCDPISEHNRLYWYRQTLGQGPEFLTYFQNEAQLEKSRLLSDRFSAERPKGSFSTLEIQRTEQGDSAMYLCSSSFRETDTQYFGPGTRLTVL.